The entry that follows covers one TCR beta chain sequence. The antigen remains unidentified. These data originate in a study of STAT5B mutations in CD4+ large granular lymphocyte leukemia. Overall study results and limits: Patient CD4-sorted repertoires stayed more clonal than healthy ones after leukemic-clone removal.

Germline V gives CDR1 SEHNR, CDR2 FQNEAQ (reference sequence). This CDR3 has 13 amino acids. V dropped 1 base and J dropped 10 bases, with 8 bases sitting between them. Original methodology: Lowest detectable productive clonotype frequency was 2.59 x 10-5. Generated by immunoSEQ multiplex PCR, the TCRdb table keeps only in-frame clones and is missing some. The DNA was the basis for D and trimming; V, J and clone size are from that table. The sample holds tens of thousands of clones; over 70% are singletons and the top ten take 3.5% to 5%. The sequence was obtained from a human donor in good health. The sample was CD4+ T cells from blood buffy coats. The V gene is TRBV7-9, the J gene TRBJ1-6, with unresolved D. CDR3 loop: CASSLEPLSPLHF. As DNA, the CDR3 is TGTGCCAGCAGCTTAGAACCTTTATCACCCCTCCACTTT.